This T cell receptor beta chain was obtained from a study of blood T cell repertoires in COVID-19. Study summary: Sources were T cells, B-cell-depleted T cells, or PBMCs; the material itself was cDNA or gDNA.

CDR3 length equals 16 residues. The V gene's germline CDR1 is MNHEY and CDR2 SMNVEV (reference sequence). Trimming left V 8 bases short and J 0 bases short, with 20 bases between. Per the authors' pipeline: How many nucleated cells were present was estimated from reference gene primer amplification. Method: immunoSEQ multiplex PCR; TCRdb's copy keeps in-frame clones and lacks some. V and J calls and clone size follow that table, whereas D and trimming were derived from the DNA. The top ten clones hold about 2% of a sample with around 230,000 clones, roughly 88% of them seen once. The clonotype comes from a man aged 40-50 years who had recovered from COVID-19. Sequencing was done on a sample of peripheral blood. This sequence joins TRBV27 and TRBJ2-7; the D gene is possibly TRBD2 (6 bases). The CDR3, as DNA: TGTGCCAGCGCGCCCGGGCGGGGCCGAAGCTCCTACGAGCAGTACTTC. Protein sequence: CASAPGRGRSSYEQYF.